The next 9 T cell receptor beta chains were all read from a single sample in a study of T cell repertoires in cytomegalovirus infection. TCRdb re-called the reads through MiXCR, storing one row per CDR3 protein. The sample records about 890,000 distinct CDR3 sequences, roughly 30% being singletons. These receptors' targets are unknown. The specimen was cultured CD8+ T cells from PBMCs, collected from culture after CMV antigen stimulation. These TCRs come from a human donor in good health (CMV status not recorded). Some clones in this sample may be carry-over from other donors' samples.

By frequency in the sample, this clonotype is medium-sized. CDR3 protein: CASSLKGGRPNEQFF. CDR3 coding DNA: TGTGCCAGCAGCTTGAAGGGGGGTAGGCCCAATGAGCAGTTCTTC. The genes are TRBV7-3 and TRBJ2-1; D assignment may be TRBD1 or TRBD2 (6 bases each). The V end lost 3 bases, the J end lost 6 bases, and 15 bases lay between the germline ends. The CDR3 runs to 15 residues. Per germline, CDR1 SGHTA and CDR2 FQGTGA.

This clonotype has a count of ten or more. V gene TRBV7-6 combines with J gene TRBJ2-2; 7 bases map to TRBD1. Germline lookup yields CDR1 SGHVS and CDR2 FNYEAQ. This CDR3 contains 16 residues. After removal of 2 bases from V and 3 bases from J, the junction contained 6 bases not matched to a gene. CDR3 bases: TGTGCCAGCAGCTTATTAGGGGGCTTGTACACCGGGGAGCTGTTTTTT. It yields the protein CASSLLGGLYTGELFF.

This rearrangement joins TRBV4-3 to TRBJ2-4; a possible D gene is TRBD1 (5 bases). CDR3 length equals 17 residues. With 0 bases removed from V and 0 bases from J, the gap between germline ends came to 12 bases. The germline gives CDR1 LGHNA, CDR2 YSLEER. CDR3 DNA: TGCGCCAGCAGCCAAGACCCAGTGACAGTAGCCAAAAACATTCAGTACTTC. It translates to CASSQDPVTVAKNIQYF.

This clonotype turned up a few times. This chain links TRBV6-6 with TRBJ2-3; D uncertain. Trimming cost V 0 bases and J 4 bases, with 8 bases left between them. This CDR3 comprises 14 residues. CDR1 is MNHNY and CDR2 is SVGAGI in the germline V gene (reference sequence). CDR3 sequence (DNA): TGTGCCAGCAGTTACTCGTCGGGTGCAGATACGCAGTATTTT. It codes for CASSYSSGADTQYF.

At least ten counts were recorded for this clonotype. The chain joins TRBV7-2 to TRBJ1-4; D is uncertain. The CDR3 consists of 19 residues. V gave up 2 bases and J gave up 7 bases, with 26 bases separating them. Germline-derived CDR1 and CDR2 are SGHTA and FQGNSA. CDR3 residues: CASSLLPVLEGVESEKLFF. CDR3 bases: TGTGCCAGCAGCTTATTACCCGTATTAGAGGGTGTGGAGAGTGAAAAACTGTTTTTT.

This clonotype has more than one count but fewer than ten. V and J are TRBV6-2 or TRBV6-3 and TRBJ2-3; the D is unclear. Trimming left V 8 bases short and J 1 base short, with 7 bases between. In germline, CDR1 is MNHEY, CDR2 SVGEGT. The CDR3 runs to 12 residues. CDR3: CASGRGTDTQYF. The CDR3 bases are TGTGCCAGCGGACGGGGCACAGATACGCAGTATTTT.

V and J are TRBV20-1 and TRBJ2-2; D might be TRBD1 (5 bases). V lost 2 bases, J lost 4 bases, and 17 bases lay in between. There are 16 residues in the CDR3. CDR1 and CDR2 from the germline V gene are DFQATT and SNEGSKA (reference sequence). The CDR3 nucleotides are TGCAGTGCTAGATTGTTCCCAGCAGGGATCACCGGGGAGCTGTTTTTT. Residues: CSARLFPAGITGELFF.

This chain uses TRBV6-2 or TRBV6-3 with TRBJ1-5, with 7 bases aligning to TRBD1. Germline V CDR1 and CDR2: MNHEY, SVGEGT. This CDR3 contains 13 residues. This CDR3 is CASGQGVHQPQHF. The CDR3 region has the DNA TGTGCGTCGGGTCAGGGGGTCCATCAGCCCCAGCATTTT.

The V gene is TRBV19, the J gene TRBJ1-2; 7 nucleotides line up with TRBD1. This CDR3 comprises 17 residues. After removal of 4 bases from V and 1 base from J, the junction contained 12 bases not matched to a gene. Germline V lookup: CDR1 LNHDA, CDR2 SQIVND (reference sequence). CDR3 sequence: CASSTGQETLLNYGYTF. CDR3 DNA: TGTGCCAGTAGTACCGGACAGGAGACTCTTCTTAACTATGGCTACACCTTC.